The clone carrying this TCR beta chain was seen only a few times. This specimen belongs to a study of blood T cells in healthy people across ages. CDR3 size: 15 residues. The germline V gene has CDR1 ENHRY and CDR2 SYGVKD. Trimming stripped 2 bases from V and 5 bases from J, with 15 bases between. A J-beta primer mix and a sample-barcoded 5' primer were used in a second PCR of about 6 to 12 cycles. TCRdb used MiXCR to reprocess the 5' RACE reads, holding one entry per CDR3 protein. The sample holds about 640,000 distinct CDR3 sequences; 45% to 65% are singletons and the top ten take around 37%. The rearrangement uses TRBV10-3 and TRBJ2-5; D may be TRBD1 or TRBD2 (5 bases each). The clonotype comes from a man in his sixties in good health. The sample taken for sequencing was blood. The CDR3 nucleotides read TGTGCCATCAGTGAGGGGACCCGCTCCCAGGAGACCCAGTACTTC. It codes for CAISEGTRSQETQYF.